The 28 T cell receptor beta chains in this list originate from one sample, sequenced in a study of Graves' ophthalmopathy and Graves' hyperthyroidism (dated by TCRdb to 2016 to 2018). TCRdb records Illumina HiSeq 2000 as the sequencer. For repertoire sequencing, TCR beta CDR3 regions were amplified from RNA transcripts. HTBI primers and the Qiagen OneStep RT-PCR kit were used in a first-round RT-PCR, which was followed by a second-round multiplex PCR, size selection and purification. TCRdb reworked the public reads: Q25 trimming with fastp, MiXCR clone assembly, productive beta chains retained. Rows are combined by CDR3 protein, so each entry shows the most common genes and DNA. A total of under 250,000 distinct CDR3 sequences appear in this sample, approximately 29% of them only once. The leading ten clones occupy about 9.1% of the sample. Sequencing was carried out using peripheral blood. These receptors all stem from a man aged 45-65 years with Graves' ophthalmopathy. Donor details come from another sample of the same person, matched by shared clones.

Ten or more counts support this clonotype. The chain recombines TRBV29-1 with TRBJ2-2; D ambiguous. The CDR3 is 17 residues long. V gave up 5 bases and J gave up 4 bases, with 23 bases separating them. CDR1 is SQVTM and CDR2 is ANQGSEA in the germline V gene. CDR3 protein: CSVTSGPQGVPTGELFF. The CDR3 nucleotides read TGCAGCGTTACGTCCGGGCCCCAAGGAGTCCCCACCGGGGAGCTGTTTTTT.

In its sample, this clonotype was seen many times. In DNA, the CDR3 is TGTGCCAGTAGTCCCGGACAGGGGGCTTTTTACGAGCAGTACTTC. Protein product: CASSPGQGAFYEQYF. The V call is TRBV19, the J call TRBJ2-7; 11 bases match TRBD1. The CDR3 length is 15 residues. Losses at the gene ends were 5 bases for V and 4 bases for J; bases not matched to a gene: 7. Looked up from germline, CDR1 is LNHDA and CDR2 is SQIVND (reference sequence). The full variable domain, its missing parts supplied by reference TRBV19 and TRBJ2-7, is DGGITQSPKYLFRKEGQNVTLSCEQNLNHDAMYWYRQDPGQGLRLIYYSQIVNDFQKGDIAEGYSVSREKKESFPLTVTSAQKNPTAFYLCASSPGQGAFYEQYFGPGTRLTVT.

The genes are TRBV6-5 and TRBJ2-5; 8 bases agree with TRBD1. Germline trimming cut 5 bases from V and 7 bases from J; bases unmatched to any gene: 6. This CDR3 spans 13 amino acids. Germline V gene data show CDR1 as MNHEY and CDR2 as SVGAGI. CDR3 residues: CASSHDRGRTQYF. CDR3 DNA sequence: TGTGCCAGCAGTCACGACAGGGGACGGACCCAGTACTTC.

This clonotype was recorded a few times. The V gene is TRBV24-1, the J gene TRBJ2-2; 9 bases are a match to TRBD1. V shed 3 bases, J shed 4 bases, and the junction held 5 bases outside the gene matches. CDR3 length: 16 residues. CDR1 is KGHDR and CDR2 is SFDVKD in the germline V gene. The CDR3 is CATSDHGDRVTGELFF. CDR3 nucleotide sequence: TGTGCCACCAGTGATCATGGGGACAGGGTCACCGGGGAGCTGTTTTTT.

The V gene is TRBV12-5, the J gene TRBJ1-1, with TRBD1 as a possible D gene (6 bases). The CDR3 sequence is 12 residues long. From germline, CDR1 is LGHNT and CDR2 FRNRAP. The V end was cut by 0 bases, the J end by 9 bases, with 8 bases between. In nucleotides, the CDR3 is TGTGCTAGTGGTTTGGTACGGGACAAAGCTTTCTTT. This codes for CASGLVRDKAFF.

This clonotype was counted many times. This rearrangement joins TRBV2 to TRBJ1-2; no reliable D call. V dropped 7 bases and J dropped 5 bases, with 5 bases sitting between them. This CDR3 has 10 residues. Germline V lookup: CDR1 SNHLY, CDR2 FYNNEI. The CDR3 sequence is CASNSYGYTF. For the CDR3, the DNA is TGTGCCAGCAACAGTTATGGCTACACCTTC.

The sample holds many counts of this clonotype. The V and J genes are TRBV20-1 and TRBJ2-2; the match to TRBD2 covers 11 bases. This CDR3 comprises 17 residues. V trimming: 0 bases; J trimming: 2 bases; junction bases outside the gene matches: 5. CDR1 DFQATT and CDR2 SNEGSKA come from the germline V gene (reference sequence). The CDR3 DNA follows: TGCAGTGCTAGAGAATTAGCGGGAGGGCCAAACACCGGGGAGCTGTTTTTT. Amino acids: CSARELAGGPNTGELFF.

There are a few counts of this clonotype. The chain carries TRBV12-3 or TRBV12-4 and TRBJ1-1; a weak D match, TRBD1 (5 bases). V was pared by 2 bases and J by 3 bases, with 10 bases between. The CDR3 is made up of 14 amino acids. Here the CDR3 DNA reads TGTGCCAGCAGTTTATGGGGCAGGGACACTGAAGCTTTCTTT. This gives the protein CASSLWGRDTEAFF.

The rearrangement links TRBV28 to TRBJ2-7, with D hard to call. V shed 5 bases and J shed 3 bases, with 11 bases lying between them. The CDR3 is made up of 13 amino acids. Germline CDR1 is MDHEN and CDR2 is SYDVKM. CDR3 bases: TGTGCCAGCAGTCTAAGCAGTATCTACGAGCAGTACTTC. Protein sequence: CASSLSSIYEQYF.

This clonotype occurred many times. J is TRBJ2-2 and V is TRBV11-2; 14 bases agree with TRBD2. The CDR3 covers 17 residues. Germline V gene lookup returns CDR1 SGHAT and CDR2 FQNNGV. V lost 0 bases to trimming and J lost 6 bases; unmatched junction nucleotides: 3. The CDR3 nucleotides are TGTGCCAGCAGCTTAGACGGACTAGCGGGAGGTCCCGGGGAGCTGTTTTTT. Translated: CASSLDGLAGGPGELFF.

The table lists this clonotype with many counts. The chain joins TRBV7-9 to TRBJ1-1; tentative D call: TRBD1 (5 bases). The CDR3 loop spans 15 amino acids. The germline gives CDR1 SEHNR, CDR2 FQNEAQ (reference sequence). With 4 bases removed from V and 5 bases from J, the gap between germline ends came to 17 bases. CDR3 amino acids: CASSWGPALSTEAFF. The CDR3 coding sequence is TGTGCCAGCAGCTGGGGCCCCGCGCTATCGACTGAAGCTTTCTTT.

The V call is TRBV4-1, the J call TRBJ2-5; D ambiguous. V lost 0 bases and J 0 bases, leaving 5 bases between the germline ends. The CDR3 has 14 amino acids. CDR1 MGHRA and CDR2 YSYEKL come from the germline V gene. CDR3 residues: CASSQDRHQETQYF. CDR3 bases: TGCGCCAGCAGCCAAGATCGGCACCAAGAGACCCAGTACTTC.

Only a few counts were recorded for this clonotype. The CDR3 DNA sequence: TGTGCCAGCAGTTACCGTGCCACTACCTACGAGCAGTACTTC. This codes for CASSYRATTYEQYF. The J gene is TRBJ2-7, the V gene TRBV6-2 or TRBV6-3; D remains ambiguous. CDR1 and CDR2 (germline): MNHEY, SVGEGT. V was cut by 2 bases and J by 2 bases, with 10 bases left in between. This CDR3 comprises 14 residues.

The chain employs TRBV2 and TRBJ1-1; no clear D. Germline V gives CDR1 SNHLY, CDR2 FYNNEI. This CDR3 is 15 amino acids long. The V and J ends lost 7 bases and 5 bases respectively, with 20 bases between them. The CDR3 region has the DNA TGTGCCAGCAAGGAGGGAACTCCGGAAGAGACTGAAGCTTTCTTT. Amino acid sequence: CASKEGTPEETEAFF.

This clonotype was recorded many times. The J gene is TRBJ1-1, the V gene TRBV11-2; the D is unclear. V was cut by 3 bases and J by 1 base, with 6 bases left in between. The CDR3 sequence is 13 residues long. Germline V lookup: CDR1 SGHAT, CDR2 FQNNGV. CDR3 loop: CASSFVQNTEAFF. The CDR3 DNA reads as TGTGCCAGCAGCTTTGTACAGAACACTGAAGCTTTCTTT.

This chain connects TRBV28 to TRBJ2-5; D gene ambiguous. The CDR3 totals 12 residues. CDR1 MDHEN and CDR2 SYDVKM come from the germline V gene. Trimming removed 7 bases at V and 5 bases at J, with 11 bases between. The CDR3 DNA follows: TGTGCCAGCACCGCCAATGTGGAGACCCAGTACTTC. Amino acids: CASTANVETQYF.

The gene calls are TRBV7-2 and TRBJ1-6, with a tentative D call TRBD1 (5 bases). With 4 bases removed from V and 14 bases from J, the gap between germline ends came to 18 bases. Germline V gene data show CDR1 as SGHTA and CDR2 as FQGNSA. The CDR3 sequence is 14 residues long. The CDR3 DNA follows: TGTGCCAGCAGCTCTATCCGGGGCGCCCCGGCCCTCCACTTT. Translation: CASSSIRGAPALHF.

This clonotype was counted ten times or more. The chain links TRBV3-1 to TRBJ2-5; D may match TRBD1 or TRBD2 (5 bases each). Trimming pared 0 bases from V and 4 bases from J, leaving 18 bases between. Looked up from germline, CDR1 is LGHDT and CDR2 is YNNKEL (reference sequence). The CDR3 totals 17 residues. The CDR3 DNA is TGTGCCAGCAGCCAAGATTTAGGTAGGGGAGAGGGAGAGACCCAGTACTTC. It yields the protein CASSQDLGRGEGETQYF.

This rearrangement joins TRBV27 to TRBJ2-7, with D perhaps TRBD2 (5 bases). Germline V gives CDR1 MNHEY, CDR2 SMNVEV (reference sequence). The CDR3 extends over 11 amino acids. Between the trimmed V and J ends, which lost 6 bases and 5 bases, there was a span of 8 bases. The CDR3 is CASREEDEQYF. The CDR3 DNA is TGTGCCAGCAGAGAGGAGGACGAGCAGTACTTC.

The V call is TRBV30, the J call TRBJ1-6, with 7 bases lining up with TRBD1. Per germline, CDR1 GTSNPN and CDR2 SVGIG (reference sequence). The CDR3 spans 15 residues. J lost 7 bases, V lost 1 base, and 7 bases had no gene match. CDR3 in amino acids: CAWSALTGWNSPLHF. The CDR3 bases are TGTGCCTGGAGTGCCTTGACAGGGTGGAATTCACCCCTCCACTTT. The complete variable domain, with remaining parts taken from reference TRBV30 and TRBJ1-6, reads SQTIHQWPATLVQPVGSPLSLECTVEGTSNPNLYWYRQAAGRGLQLLFYSVGIGQISSEVPQNLSASRPQDRQFILSSKKLLLSDSGFYLCAWSALTGWNSPLHFGNGTRLTVT.

This clonotype was seen at least ten times. The V and J genes are TRBV6-1 and TRBJ2-7; 12 positions agree with TRBD2. V lost 2 bases to trimming and J lost 6 bases; unmatched junction nucleotides: 5. From germline, CDR1 is MNHNS and CDR2 SASEGT. The CDR3 is 15 residues long. The CDR3 reads CASSELAGGPFEQYF. The CDR3 nucleotides read TGTGCCAGCAGTGAACTAGCGGGAGGGCCGTTCGAGCAGTACTTC.

The chain uses TRBV7-9 and TRBJ2-7, with 7 bases matching TRBD2. CDR1 and CDR2 from the germline V gene are SEHNR and FQNEAQ (reference sequence). The CDR3 is 11 residues long. The J segment lost 7 bases and the V segment lost 7 bases, leaving 4 bases of the junction unmatched. This CDR3 reads CASTEGGEQYF. DNA of the CDR3: TGTGCCAGCACCGAGGGAGGGGAGCAGTACTTC. Drawing the rest from reference TRBV7-9 and TRBJ2-7, the complete variable domain is DTGVSQNPRHKITKRGQNVTFRCDPISEHNRLYWYRQTLGQGPEFLTYFQNEAQLEKSRLLSDRFSAERPKGSFSTLEIQRTEQGDSAMYLCASTEGGEQYFGPGTRLTVT.

This clonotype was counted at least ten times. The V and J genes are TRBV30 and TRBJ2-7, with D hard to call. The CDR3 runs to 12 residues. V dropped 1 base and J dropped 3 bases, with 7 bases sitting between them. In germline, CDR1 is GTSNPN, CDR2 SVGIG (reference sequence). CDR3 loop: CAWSGQLYEQYF. The CDR3 DNA is TGTGCCTGGAGTGGGCAGCTCTACGAGCAGTACTTC.

V usage is TRBV19 and J usage is TRBJ2-5; TRBD2 matches 13 bases. The CDR3 has 15 residues. V shed 10 bases, J shed 2 bases, and the junction held 7 bases outside the gene matches. Germline V gene sequence: CDR1 LNHDA, CDR2 SQIVND (reference sequence). In nucleotides, the CDR3 is TGTGCCACCTCTTCGACTAGCGGGGGGCAAGAGACCCAGTACTTC. As protein: CATSSTSGGQETQYF.

This clonotype was detected many times. This sequence joins TRBV6-2 or TRBV6-3 and TRBJ2-5; TRBD2 aligns across 7 bases. CDR3 length equals 16 residues. V shed 0 bases and J 0 bases; nucleotides not matched to a gene: 4. The germline V gene encodes CDR1 MNHEY and CDR2 SVGEGT. CDR3 loop: CASSYSTTSDQETQYF. Written as DNA, the CDR3 is TGTGCCAGCAGTTACTCCACTACTAGCGACCAAGAGACCCAGTACTTC.

This clonotype was recorded many times. The chain carries TRBV12-3 or TRBV12-4 and TRBJ2-5; D is perhaps TRBD2 (6 bases). This CDR3 is built from 13 residues. Trimming cost V 3 bases and J 4 bases, with 9 bases left between them. CDR3 sequence (DNA): TGTGCCAGCAGTTTCGAGGGAGGAGAGACCCAGTACTTC. Translation: CASSFEGGETQYF.

In this sample, this clonotype turned up a few times. The genes are TRBV7-3 and TRBJ1-6; tentatively, D is TRBD1 (6 bases). The germline V gene encodes CDR1 SGHTA and CDR2 FQGTGA. Trimming left V 8 bases short and J 10 bases short, with 15 bases between. The CDR3 consists of 13 residues. As DNA, the CDR3 is TGTGCCAGCGGAGAAACAGGGTACTCACCCCTCCACTTT. Protein: CASGETGYSPLHF.

This clonotype was observed at least ten times. The chain recombines TRBV7-6 with TRBJ2-7; no clear D. V was trimmed by 1 base and J by 2 bases, leaving 12 bases between them. From germline, CDR1 is SGHVS and CDR2 FNYEAQ. CDR3 length: 15 residues. The CDR3 DNA reads as TGTGCCAGCAGCTTAGATATTTCGTCCACCTACGAGCAGTACTTC. Protein product: CASSLDISSTYEQYF.